The rows below give T cell receptor beta chains drawn from one sample of a study of T cells after posttransplantation cyclophosphamide. Assay used: immunoSEQ multiplex PCR; TCRdb lists only in-frame clones, some missing. Among 50,000 to 55,000 clones listed, approximately 86% were seen once. Sample: PBMCs. These receptors all come from a young man with a blood cancer, CMV-positive, and with a related stem cell donor. Both conserved end residues are part of each CDR3. A D gene is named only where the DNA matches it firmly. Rows may omit the clone size; those that give it use once, few, many or a size class.

TRBV7-2,.,TRBD1,TRBJ2-7,CASSLQQGAGEQYF,TGTGCCAGCAGCTTACAACAGGGGGCAGGGGAGCAGTACTTC
TRBV6-1,.,TRBD2,TRBJ2-7,CASGLLAGWYEQYF,TGTGCCAGCGGACTCTTAGCGGGATGGTACGAGCAGTACTTC
TRBV7-2,.,.,TRBJ2-2,CASSLPKNTGELFF,TGTGCCAGCAGCTTACCCAAGAACACCGGGGAGCTGTTTTTT
TRBV2,.,.,TRBJ2-7,CASSYRTEQYF,TGTGCCAGCAGTTACAGGACCGAGCAGTACTTC
TRBV5-1,.,TRBD1,TRBJ2-5,CASSRLGQGAWGETQYF,TGCGCCAGCAGCAGGTTGGGGCAGGGGGCTTGGGGAGAGACCCAGTACTTC
TRBV2,.,.,TRBJ2-7,CASSEGGYEQYF,TGTGCCAGCAGTGAGGGGGGATACGAGCAGTACTTC
TRBV4-1,.,.,TRBJ2-5,CASSQGEETQYF,TGCGCCAGCAGCCAGGGAGAAGAGACCCAGTACTTC
TRBV5-4,.,.,TRBJ2-1,CASSFDPRDEQFF,TGTGCCAGCAGCTTCGATCCTCGAGATGAGCAGTTCTTC
TRBV7-9,medium-sized,.,TRBJ1-2,CASSLVQEGDGYTF,TGTGCCAGCAGCTTAGTGCAGGAAGGGGATGGCTACACCTTC
TRBV7-2,.,.,TRBJ2-7,CASSPQAISSYEQYF,TGTGCCAGCAGCCCGCAGGCGATATCCTCCTACGAGCAGTACTTC
TRBV30,.,TRBD1,TRBJ2-7,CAWGTGTGIPYEQYF,TGTGCCTGGGGCACCGGGACAGGGATACCCTACGAGCAGTACTTC
TRBV11-2,.,TRBD2,TRBJ2-2,CASKGLAGTGELFF,TGTGCCAGCAAGGGACTAGCGGGGACCGGGGAGCTGTTTTTT
TRBV9,.,TRBD1,TRBJ2-7,CASSPRQGEMYEQYF,TGTGCCAGCAGCCCACGACAGGGCGAAATGTACGAGCAGTACTTC
TRBV4-1,.,TRBD1,TRBJ1-4,CASTPRGTGEEKLFF,TGCGCCAGCACCCCACGAGGGACAGGGGAAGAAAAACTGTTTTTT